The clone carrying this TCR beta chain showed up just once. What it recognizes is unknown. V lost 0 bases and J lost 4, with 18 bases in between. The CDR3 spans 17 residues. The V gene's germline CDR1 is SGHVS and CDR2 FQNEAQ. The data derive from a study of PD-L1 blockade in urothelial cancer. In the study overall: Patients took up atezolizumab around 2014 at 1,200 mg intravenously every 3 weeks. Blood gave a median approximately 140,000 T cells. Of 29 patients, approximately 23 were males with bladder-origin urothelial cancer. Study conclusions and caveats: At 3 weeks on treatment, tumor-associated clones expanded more with durable benefit.

The repertoire was sequenced with immunoSEQ multiplex PCR; TCRdb's copy has only in-frame clones and lacks some. The data contain roughly 49,000 clones, nearly 90% of them singletons. V is TRBV7-8 and J is TRBJ1-2; D is perhaps TRBD1 (5 bases). The receptor was isolated from a man aged 55-75 years with urothelial cancer. Specimen: PBMCs, collected around atezolizumab (anti-PD-L1) treatment. CDR3 DNA: TGTGCCAGCAGCTTAGCGCGTAGGGAAGCAAGGGGCTATGGCTACACCTTC. It encodes CASSLARREARGYGYTF.